This T cell receptor beta chain was recovered during a study of blood T cell repertoires in COVID-19. Whole-study context: The United States, Italy and Spain supplied acute and convalescent COVID-19 samples. T cells, B-cell-depleted T cells, or PBMCs supplied cDNA or gDNA.

Germline values: CDR1 MGHRA, CDR2 YSYEKL. V lost 1 base to trimming and J lost 4 bases; unmatched junction nucleotides: 0. The length of the CDR3 is 15 residues. TCRdb keeps only in-frame clones here, not all; method: immunoSEQ multiplex PCR. The table lists a few hundred thousand clones, 90% of them singletons, with about 16% in the top ten. This receptor was obtained from a man aged 30-40 years who had been exposed to COVID-19. V gene TRBV4-1 combines with J gene TRBJ1-6, with TRBD1 identical over 8 bases. Sequenced sample: PBMCs or T cells enriched from blood (not recorded which). As DNA, the CDR3 is TGCGCCAGCAGCCAAGGGACAGGGTATAATTCACCCCTCCACTTT. Residues: CASSQGTGYNSPLHF.